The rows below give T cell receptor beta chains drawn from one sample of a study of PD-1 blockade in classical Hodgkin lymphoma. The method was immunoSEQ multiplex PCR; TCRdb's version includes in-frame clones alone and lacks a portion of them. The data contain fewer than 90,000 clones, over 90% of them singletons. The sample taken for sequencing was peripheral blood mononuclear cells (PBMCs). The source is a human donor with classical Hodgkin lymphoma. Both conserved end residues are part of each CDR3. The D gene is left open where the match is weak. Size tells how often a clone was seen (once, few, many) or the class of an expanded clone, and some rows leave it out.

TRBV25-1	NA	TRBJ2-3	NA	TGTGCCAGCAGTGATTTTGGTACGACTAGTTATACGCAGTATTTT	CASSDFGTTSYTQYF
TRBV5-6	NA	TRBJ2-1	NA	TGTGCCAGCAGCTTGGCAAGGGATGAGCAGTTCTTC	CASSLARDEQFF
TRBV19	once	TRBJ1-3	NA	TGTGCCAGTACCTACCGTGGGGGCTCTGGAAACACCATATATTTT	CASTYRGGSGNTIYF
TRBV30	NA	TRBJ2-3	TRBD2	TGTGCCTGGAGAAAGCGGGGTGGGGCCACAGATACGCAGTATTTT	CAWRKRGGATDTQYF
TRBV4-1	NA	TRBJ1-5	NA	TGCGCCAGCAGCCAAGAGATGGGCAGGACCAATCAGCCCCAGCATTTT	CASSQEMGRTNQPQHF
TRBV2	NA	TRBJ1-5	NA	TGTGCCAGCAGTGATGACAGGTCCAATCAGCCCCAGCATTTT	CASSDDRSNQPQHF
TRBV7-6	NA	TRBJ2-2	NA	TGTGCCAGCAGCTTAGGGGGCGCGAGAACCGGGGAGCTGTTTTTT	CASSLGGARTGELFF
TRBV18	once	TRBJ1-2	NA	TGTGCCAGCTCACCCACGGACAGTAACTATGGCTACACCTTC	CASSPTDSNYGYTF
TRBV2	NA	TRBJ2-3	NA	TGTGCCAGCAGGGGGGGCAGGGGGTCCGCAGATACGCAGTATTTT	CASRGGRGSADTQYF
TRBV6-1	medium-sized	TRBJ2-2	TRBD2	TGTGCCAGCAGAGGCGGGGGGGAAACCGGGGAGCTGTTTTTT	CASRGGGETGELFF
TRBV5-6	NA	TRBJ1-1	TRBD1	TGTGCCAGCAGCTTCCCAGGACAGGGTGATGAAGCTTTCTTT	CASSFPGQGDEAFF
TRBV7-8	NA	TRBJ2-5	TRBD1	TGTGCCAGCAGCTCTGAGACAGGGGTGTCGGAGACCCAGTACTTC	CASSSETGVSETQYF
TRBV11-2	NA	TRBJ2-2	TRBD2	TGTGCCAGCAGCTTATGGCGACTAGCGGGTCCGAACACCGGGGAGCTGTTTTTT	CASSLWRLAGPNTGELFF
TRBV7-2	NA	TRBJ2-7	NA	TGTGCCAGCAGCTTACGAGGGGACGACGAGCAGTACTTC	CASSLRGDDEQYF